The present TCR beta chain was sequenced within a study of blood T cell repertoires in COVID-19. Overall study: T cells, B-cell-depleted T cells, or PBMCs provided the cDNA or gDNA that served as material.

The data were produced by immunoSEQ multiplex PCR, yet TCRdb's version contains in-frame clones alone and is incomplete. The sample consists of a few hundred thousand clones, 86% of them appearing once. Germline trimming cut 3 bases from V and 7 bases from J; bases unmatched to any gene: 2. Per the germline V gene, CDR1 is LGHNA and CDR2 is YSLEER. The CDR3 spans 15 residues. Input material: peripheral blood. This receptor was obtained from a man aged 55 to 70 with acute or convalescent COVID-19. The chain joins TRBV4-3 to TRBJ1-6, with TRBD1 matching over 11 bases. In nucleotides, the CDR3 is TGCGCCAGCAGCCATGGACAGGGGGCGAATTCACCCCTCCACTTT. Protein: CASSHGQGANSPLHF.